The present T cell receptor beta chain was sequenced within a study of vaccination and CD4 T cells after COVID-19. Notes on the study in general: SARS-CoV-2-reactive clonotypes rose nonsignificantly, with the median going from around 20 to 38.

At the Johns Hopkins FTIC core, DNA taken from cultured CD4+ T cells was sequenced by way of the Oncomine TCR Beta short-read assay. MiXCR was run by TCRdb on the PCR reads, yielding one entry per CDR3 protein. The sample lists roughly 15,000 distinct CDR3 sequences, approximately 63% occurring once. The treatment: approximately 9-day PBMC culture with coronavirus spike peptide pools or control peptides (ViraFEST assay). About 2 million PBMCs were grown per well alongside about 10 IU/ml IL-2 and approximately 9.8 ug/ml peptide pools. This clonotype was found a few times. Its antigen remains unknown. Germline values: CDR1 DFQATT, CDR2 SNEGSKA (reference sequence). Trimming at V came to 1 base and at J to 4 bases, leaving 6 bases not matched to a gene. The CDR3 runs to 14 residues.

The sequence came from a human donor who had recovered from COVID-19. The rearrangement links TRBV20-1 to TRBJ1-2, with 7 bases lining up with TRBD1. The specimen was CD4+ T cells from blood, cultured in vitro. The CDR3 DNA sequence: TGCAGTGCTAGAGGGGGAGCAGGGGGCTATGGCTACACCTTC. The encoded protein is CSARGGAGGYGYTF.